These 14 T cell receptor beta chains originate from one sample sequenced in a study of blood T cell repertoires in COVID-19. Profiling relied on immunoSEQ multiplex PCR, and the TCRdb table lists in-frame clones only, not all of them. The table shows about 130,000 clones, with nearly 90% occurring only once. Sequencing was carried out using peripheral blood. The receptors shown here come from a woman of 80 years or more with acute or convalescent COVID-19.

CDR3 DNA: TGCGCCAGCAGCCAAGGGGTCAGGGTGATCACTGAAGCTTTCTTT. Its translation is CASSQGVRVITEAFF. The V and J genes are TRBV4-1 and TRBJ1-1; tentatively, D is TRBD1 (5 bases). Germline V CDR1 and CDR2: MGHRA, YSYEKL. This CDR3 region has 15 residues. Trimming removed 1 base from V and 4 bases from J, with 13 bases in between.

The V call is TRBV13, the J call TRBJ2-5; D not resolved. Germline V gene data show CDR1 as PRHDT and CDR2 as FYEKMQ (reference sequence). With 2 bases removed from V and 1 base from J, the gap between germline ends came to 8 bases. CDR3 length equals 14 residues. The DNA of the CDR3 is TGTGCCAGCAGCTTAATCACTCTCCAAGAGACCCAGTACTTC. Its translation: CASSLITLQETQYF.

This clone was detected only a few times. V and J are TRBV4-2 and TRBJ1-2, with unresolved D. The CDR3 covers 15 residues. Trimming left V 0 bases short and J 8 bases short, with 16 bases between. The germline gives CDR1 LGHNA, CDR2 YNFKEQ. The DNA of the CDR3 is TGTGCCAGCAGCCAAGAAATACACCAACCTGAAGGCTACACCTTC. Protein product: CASSQEIHQPEGYTF.

The genes are TRBV4-3 and TRBJ2-7; D uncertain. Germline CDR1 is LGHNA and CDR2 is YSLEER. The CDR3 has 14 amino acids. V shed 2 bases and J shed 2 bases, with 10 bases lying between them. CDR3 region: CASSQNRLAYEQYF. CDR3 nucleotide sequence: TGCGCCAGCAGCCAAAATCGACTGGCCTACGAGCAGTACTTC.

The gene calls are TRBV5-4 and TRBJ2-5, with 7 bases identical to TRBD1. The CDR3 runs 16 residues. Germline assignment: CDR1 SGHNT and CDR2 YYREEE (reference sequence). V gave up 0 bases and J gave up 5 bases; unmatched junction bases: 10. The CDR3 DNA reads TGTGCCAGCAGCTTGGGGGTCCTACAGGGGCGGGAGACCCAGTACTTC. Translating it yields CASSLGVLQGRETQYF.

The genes are TRBV5-3 and TRBJ1-6; D is unresolved. TRBV5-3 is labeled an ORF, and its function is uncertain. V was shortened by 2 bases and J by 7 bases, with 7 bases between the two germline ends. CDR3 length equals 13 residues. CDR3 sequence: CARSLLKNSPLHF. DNA of the CDR3: TGTGCCAGAAGCTTACTGAAAAATTCACCCCTCCACTTT.

The rearrangement joins TRBV2 to TRBJ1-5, with a weak D call TRBD1 (5 bases). The germline CDR1 and CDR2 sequences are SNHLY and FYNNEI. Trimming took off 3 bases at V and 4 bases at J, with 10 bases between the two ends. This CDR3 is 14 amino acids long. Here the CDR3 DNA reads TGTGCCAGCAGTGACAGGGTTGGGAATCAGCCCCAGCATTTT. This gives the protein CASSDRVGNQPQHF.

The chain uses TRBV7-9 and TRBJ1-1; D is undetermined. The CDR3 runs 12 residues. V lost 2 bases and J lost 6, with 7 bases in between. Germline lookup yields CDR1 SEHNR and CDR2 FQNEAQ (reference sequence). CDR3 in amino acids: CASSLLAAEAFF. In DNA, the CDR3 is TGTGCCAGCAGCTTATTAGCCGCTGAAGCTTTCTTT.

Here the CDR3 reads CASSLTRGGMGKDTQYF. DNA of the CDR3: TGTGCCAGCAGCTTAACCCGGGGCGGGATGGGAAAAGATACGCAGTATTTT. The J gene is TRBJ2-3, the V gene TRBV7-3; D is perhaps TRBD2 (6 bases). V gave up 0 bases and J gave up 5 bases, with 18 bases separating them. Germline loops: CDR1 SGHTA, CDR2 FQGTGA. The CDR3 sequence is 17 residues long.

The rearrangement uses TRBV7-6 and TRBJ2-1; TRBD2 might be the D (6 bases). V lost 5 bases, J lost 4 bases, and 24 bases lay in between. This CDR3 has 18 residues. The V gene's germline CDR1 is SGHVS and CDR2 FNYEAQ. CDR3: CASSPTLEARGSYNEQFF. The CDR3 coding sequence is TGTGCCAGCAGCCCGACCCTCGAGGCGCGGGGCTCTTACAATGAGCAGTTCTTC.

V gene TRBV5-4 combines with J gene TRBJ1-2, with D perhaps TRBD1 (5 bases). The V end lost 0 bases, the J end lost 3 bases, and 6 bases lay between the germline ends. The CDR3 consists of 13 residues. Germline loops: CDR1 SGHNT, CDR2 YYREEE (reference sequence). The CDR3 sequence: CASSLGRDYGYTF. The CDR3 DNA sequence: TGTGCCAGCAGCTTGGGCAGGGACTATGGCTACACCTTC. The entire variable domain, with the rest obtained from reference TRBV5-4 and TRBJ1-2, is as follows: ETGVTQSPTHLIKTRGQQVTLRCSSQSGHNTVSWYQQALGQGPQFIFQYYREEENGRGNFPPRFSGLQFPNYSSELNVNALELDDSALYLCASSLGRDYGYTFGSGTRLTVV.

This chain uses TRBV7-9 with TRBJ2-7; 8 bases agree with TRBD1. Trimming cost V 1 base and J 4 bases; bases outside gene matches: 9. CDR3 size: 16 residues. CDR1 and CDR2 from the germline V gene are SEHNR and FQNEAQ (reference sequence). The CDR3 DNA sequence: TGTGCCAGCAGCTTAGAAGGTGGACAGGGCTTTTACGAGCAGTACTTC. Translation gives CASSLEGGQGFYEQYF.

This chain joins TRBV29-1 and TRBJ1-1; D not certain. CDR1 and CDR2 from the germline V gene are SQVTM and ANQGSEA. Between the trimmed V and J ends, which lost 8 bases and 5 bases, there was a span of 18 bases. The CDR3 contains 13 residues. The CDR3 sequence: CSHSRGGRTEAFF. CDR3 nucleotides: TGCAGCCACTCCCGTGGCGGGCGGACTGAAGCTTTCTTT.

The chain links TRBV29-1 to TRBJ1-2; 7 bases are shared with TRBD1. The CDR3 has 12 residues. The trim removed 5 bases at V and 5 bases at J, leaving 5 bases unmatched. CDR1 is SQVTM and CDR2 is ANQGSEA in the germline V gene. CDR3 loop: CSVRQGWYGYTF. The CDR3 nucleotides are TGCAGCGTTCGACAGGGATGGTATGGCTACACCTTC.